The 5 T cell receptor beta chains reported below all come from one sample, sequenced in a study of blood T cell repertoires in COVID-19. Data came from immunoSEQ multiplex PCR; TCRdb stores just in-frame clones and leaves some out. The table records over 150,000 clones, about nine tenths of them present only once. Sequencing used peripheral blood. The receptor set was obtained from a woman in her fifties or sixties who had recovered from COVID-19.

This clone has at least ten counts. J is TRBJ2-5 and V is TRBV5-1; 9 bases are a match to TRBD2. Germline assignment: CDR1 SGHRS and CDR2 YFSETQ. With 5 bases clipped from V and 4 bases from J, the junction kept 9 bases outside the gene matches. This CDR3 is built from 15 residues. DNA for the CDR3: TGCGCCAGCAGATTTGCGGGGGGGCTATTAGAGACCCAGTACTTC. Amino acid sequence: CASRFAGGLLETQYF. Full variable domain (rest looked up from reference TRBV5-1 and TRBJ2-5): KAGVTQTPRYLIKTRGQQVTLSCSPISGHRSVSWYQQTPGQGLQFLFEYFSETQRNKGNFPGRFSGRQFSNSRSEMNVSTLELGDSALYLCASRFAGGLLETQYFGPGTRLLVL.

This clone was detected only once. The rearrangement joins TRBV15 to TRBJ1-2; TRBD1 matches at 8 bases. V was pared by 0 bases and J by 4 bases, with 10 bases of the junction left unmatched. Looked up from germline, CDR1 is LNHNV and CDR2 is YYDKDF (reference sequence). This CDR3 contains 17 residues. The CDR3 loop reads CATSRDEVQGAVYGYTF. The CDR3 DNA reads as TGTGCCACCAGCAGAGATGAGGTTCAGGGGGCCGTCTATGGCTACACCTTC.

The chain is built from TRBV6-2 or TRBV6-3 and TRBJ1-2; TRBD1 matches at 9 bases. This CDR3 comprises 16 residues. V shed 2 bases, J shed 2 bases, and the junction held 6 bases outside the gene matches. CDR1 is MNHEY and CDR2 is SVGEGT in the germline V gene. In DNA, the CDR3 is TGTGCCAGCAGTTACGTAGGACAGGGGCCCAACTATGGCTACACCTTC. Protein sequence: CASSYVGQGPNYGYTF.

This rearrangement joins TRBV28 to TRBJ1-5, with a weak D call TRBD1 (6 bases). With 7 bases removed from V and 0 bases from J, the gap between germline ends came to 13 bases. The CDR3 covers 15 residues. The germline V gene has CDR1 MDHEN and CDR2 SYDVKM. The CDR3 reads CASNRTEISNQPQHF. The CDR3 DNA sequence: TGTGCCAGCAACCGGACAGAGATTAGCAATCAGCCCCAGCATTTT.

This clone was recorded a few times. The rearrangement joins TRBV5-1 to TRBJ2-7; 11 bases match TRBD1. This CDR3 is 14 amino acids long. V lost 4 bases, J lost 6 bases, and 6 bases stayed unmatched. Germline lookup yields CDR1 SGHRS and CDR2 YFSETQ. The CDR3 region is CASSGTGGSIEQYF. The CDR3 nucleotides read TGCGCCAGCAGCGGGACAGGGGGTTCGATCGAGCAGTACTTC.